The 22 T cell receptor beta chains reported below all come from one sample, sequenced in a study of T cell responses to AZD1222 COVID-19 vaccine. The repertoire was sequenced with immunoSEQ multiplex PCR; TCRdb's copy has only in-frame clones and lacks some. The table lists around 110,000 clones, about 91% of them singletons. The source was peripheral blood, collected 28 days after the second AZD1222 dose. The source of these receptors is an adult who received the AZD1222 COVID-19 vaccine.

The CDR3 sequence: CASSLLRDGNTGELFF. The CDR3 DNA sequence: TGTGCCAGCAGCTTATTGAGGGATGGGAACACCGGGGAGCTGTTTTTT. This rearrangement joins TRBV7-6 to TRBJ2-2, with D maybe TRBD2 (5 bases). V shed 2 bases and J shed 1 base, with 11 bases lying between them. CDR1 and CDR2 from the germline V gene are SGHVS and FNYEAQ. The CDR3 has 16 amino acids.

V and J are TRBV6-5 and TRBJ2-2; tentatively, D is TRBD2 (6 bases). This CDR3 is built from 14 residues. The V end was cut by 2 bases, the J end by 3 bases, with 7 bases between. Per the germline V gene, CDR1 is MNHEY and CDR2 is SVGAGI. This CDR3 reads CASSYGTYTGELFF. The CDR3 DNA reads TGTGCCAGCAGTTACGGGACTTACACCGGGGAGCTGTTTTTT.

This rearrangement joins TRBV7-9 to TRBJ2-1; D is perhaps TRBD1 or TRBD2 (5 bases each). The CDR3 length is 16 residues. The germline V gene has CDR1 SEHNR and CDR2 FQNEAQ (reference sequence). V gave up 3 bases and J gave up 8 bases, with 20 bases separating them. The CDR3 region has the DNA TGTGCCAGCAGCTTTGCGTCGGCGGCAAGAGGGGATGAGCAGTTCTTC. Its translation: CASSFASAARGDEQFF.

Worth noting for this clone: Compared with germline, one end of the junction differs, possibly owing to a read error. This sequence joins TRBV28 and TRBJ2-2; 10 bases match TRBD2. The CDR3 has 14 residues. Germline values: CDR1 MDHEN, CDR2 SYDVKM. In DNA, the CDR3 is TGTGCCAGCAAGGGACTAGCGAAGACCGGGGAGCTGTTTTTT. This sequence encodes CASKGLAKTGELFF.

V is TRBV11-2 and J is TRBJ2-1; 13 positions match TRBD2. Germline lookup yields CDR1 SGHAT and CDR2 FQNNGV. The V gene end was trimmed by 3 bases and the J gene end by 9 bases; junction bases not matched to a gene: 5. The CDR3 length is 15 residues. CDR3 loop: CASSLGLAGPGEQFF. CDR3 coding DNA: TGTGCCAGCAGCTTGGGACTAGCGGGACCGGGTGAGCAGTTCTTC.

This clone is a singleton in its sample. The V and J genes are TRBV2 and TRBJ2-7; TRBD2 matches at 12 bases. The CDR3 runs to 18 residues. CDR1 is SNHLY, CDR2 FYNNEI, per germline. Unmatched junction bases numbered 9, after V lost 1 base and J lost 2 bases. The CDR3 sequence is CASSEESVGLAGTYEQYF. The CDR3 DNA sequence: TGTGCCAGCAGTGAAGAGAGTGTAGGACTAGCGGGAACCTACGAGCAGTACTTC.

This chain connects TRBV5-1 to TRBJ2-3, with unresolved D. The CDR3 consists of 16 residues. The ends were cut back, 5 bases at V and 0 bases at J, with 16 bases in the middle. The germline V gene has CDR1 SGHRS and CDR2 YFSETQ. CDR3 sequence: CASSSFALTSTDTQYF. The DNA of the CDR3 is TGCGCCAGCAGTAGCTTCGCGCTTACTAGCACAGATACGCAGTATTTT. The variable domain in full, with the rest retrieved from reference TRBV5-1 and TRBJ2-3, is KAGVTQTPRYLIKTRGQQVTLSCSPISGHRSVSWYQQTPGQGLQFLFEYFSETQRNKGNFPGRFSGRQFSNSRSEMNVSTLELGDSALYLCASSSFALTSTDTQYFGPGTRLTVL.

The gene calls are TRBV28 and TRBJ2-1; D call uncertain. V was pared by 8 bases and J by 1 base, with 12 bases between. This CDR3 region has 14 residues. The germline V gene encodes CDR1 MDHEN and CDR2 SYDVKM. The CDR3 loop reads CASWSSSSYNEQFF. The DNA of the CDR3 is TGTGCCAGCTGGAGTAGTAGTTCCTACAATGAGCAGTTCTTC.

The rearrangement links TRBV16 to TRBJ1-5; D is unresolved. CDR3 length: 13 amino acids. V was clipped by 0 bases and J by 7 bases, with 7 bases between them. The germline gives CDR1 KGHSY, CDR2 FQNENV. CDR3 region: CASSQSGYQPQHF. As DNA, the CDR3 is TGTGCCAGCAGCCAATCGGGGTACCAGCCCCAGCATTTT.

V gene TRBV20-1 combines with J gene TRBJ1-1, with 7 bases that match TRBD1. Trimming cost V 6 bases and J 12 bases; bases outside gene matches: 10. The germline CDR1 and CDR2 sequences are DFQATT and SNEGSKA (reference sequence). There are 11 residues in the CDR3. The CDR3 nucleotides read TGCAGTGCCCTATTGGACAGGAGGTCTTTCTTT. Its translation is CSALLDRRSFF.

The rearrangement links TRBV27 to TRBJ2-7; no reliable D call. V was shortened by 3 bases and J by 5 bases, with 8 bases between the two germline ends. CDR1 and CDR2 (germline): MNHEY, SMNVEV (reference sequence). The CDR3 consists of 12 residues. CDR3 residues: CASSLGFNEQYF. CDR3 bases: TGTGCCAGCAGTTTGGGGTTTAACGAGCAGTACTTC.

The J gene is TRBJ2-5, the V gene TRBV5-1; perhaps TRBD2 as D (5 bases). Germline loops: CDR1 SGHRS, CDR2 YFSETQ. V was clipped by 7 bases and J by 3 bases, with 10 bases between them. This CDR3 spans 12 amino acids. The CDR3 here is CASGETEETQYF. DNA of the CDR3: TGCGCCAGCGGGGAGACGGAAGAGACCCAGTACTTC. The full variable domain, in which reference TRBV5-1 and TRBJ2-5 provide the parts outside the CDR3, is KAGVTQTPRYLIKTRGQQVTLSCSPISGHRSVSWYQQTPGQGLQFLFEYFSETQRNKGNFPGRFSGRQFSNSRSEMNVSTLELGDSALYLCASGETEETQYFGPGTRLLVL.

The CDR3 DNA reads TGTGCCAGCAGTTACGGGACTAGTACCTACGAGCAGTACTTC. Translation gives CASSYGTSTYEQYF. The rearrangement links TRBV6-5 to TRBJ2-7, with 8 bases matching TRBD2. Germline CDR1 reads MNHEY; CDR2 reads SVGAGI. With 2 bases clipped from V and 2 bases from J, the junction kept 2 bases outside the gene matches. The CDR3 contains 14 residues.

V gene TRBV25-1 combines with J gene TRBJ1-1; TRBD1 is a possible D gene (5 bases). Per the germline V gene, CDR1 is MGHDK and CDR2 is SYGVNS. The CDR3 spans 14 residues. Trimming took off 5 bases at V and 2 bases at J, with 12 bases between the two ends. The CDR3 DNA follows: TGTGCCAGCAGTATAACAGGAGGCAACACTGAAGCTTTCTTT. Protein product: CASSITGGNTEAFF.

The chain uses TRBV30 and TRBJ2-1; 9 nucleotides match TRBD2. This CDR3 contains 14 residues. V lost 3 bases, J lost 7 bases, and 7 bases stayed unmatched. Germline V lookup: CDR1 GTSNPN, CDR2 SVGIG (reference sequence). The CDR3 reads CAWRRAGGLNEQFF. The CDR3 DNA is TGTGCCTGGAGGAGAGCGGGAGGCTTAAATGAGCAGTTCTTC. Variable domain in full (rest from reference TRBV30 and TRBJ2-1): SQTIHQWPATLVQPVGSPLSLECTVEGTSNPNLYWYRQAAGRGLQLLFYSVGIGQISSEVPQNLSASRPQDRQFILSSKKLLLSDSGFYLCAWRRAGGLNEQFFGPGTRLTVL.

This chain uses TRBV9 with TRBJ2-3; unclear D gene. The V gene lost 4 bases and the J gene lost 0 bases, with 6 bases spanning the gap. Germline CDR1 reads SGDLS; CDR2 reads YYNGEE. CDR3 length: 13 residues. The CDR3 nucleotides are TGTGCCAGCAGCATTTTTAGCACAGATACGCAGTATTTT. Its protein product is CASSIFSTDTQYF.

The chain carries TRBV5-1 and TRBJ2-3, with TRBD2 matching 14 bases. The CDR3 extends over 18 amino acids. Germline values: CDR1 SGHRS, CDR2 YFSETQ. Trimming removed 2 bases from V and 1 base from J; junction bases left unmatched: 6. For the CDR3, the DNA is TGCGCCAGCAGCTTAGGGACTAGCGGGAGAGGGGGCACAGATACGCAGTATTTT. This encodes CASSLGTSGRGGTDTQYF.

This rearrangement joins TRBV5-1 to TRBJ2-7; 10 bases agree with TRBD1. CDR1 SGHRS and CDR2 YFSETQ come from the germline V gene. Trimming took 5 bases from V and 0 from J; bases not matched to a gene: 8. The CDR3 has 16 residues. CDR3 in DNA: TGCGCCAGCAGTGAAGGGGGACAGGGGAGCTCCTACGAGCAGTACTTC. This translates into CASSEGGQGSSYEQYF.

The chain couples TRBV11-2 to TRBJ1-1; D is unclear. V lost 4 bases and J lost 8, with 11 bases in between. The CDR3 is 12 amino acids. Germline CDR1 SGHAT, CDR2 FQNNGV. In DNA form, the CDR3 reads TGTGCCAGCAGCTCAGTAATACCCGAAGCTTTCTTT. It encodes CASSSVIPEAFF.

The CDR3 loop is CATQPQGESYGYTF. For the CDR3, the DNA is TGTGCCACCCAACCTCAGGGGGAATCCTATGGCTACACCTTC. The gene calls are TRBV10-3 and TRBJ1-2; 7 bases are shared with TRBD1. The length of the CDR3 is 14 residues. V gave up 10 bases and J gave up 4 bases; unmatched junction bases: 12. Germline CDR1 ENHRY, CDR2 SYGVKD.

The chain uses TRBV6-5 and TRBJ1-1; D is possibly TRBD1 (5 bases). Trimming removed 6 bases at V and 4 bases at J, with 12 bases between. Germline V lookup: CDR1 MNHEY, CDR2 SVGAGI. This CDR3 has 13 residues. CDR3: CASRPIQGTEAFF. CDR3 bases: TGTGCCAGCAGACCAATTCAGGGCACTGAAGCTTTCTTT.

In the case of this clone: A read error may account for a junction end that differs from germline. V usage is TRBV2 and J usage is TRBJ2-5, with a tentative D call TRBD2 (5 bases). This CDR3 has 13 amino acids. The germline CDR1 and CDR2 sequences are SNHLY and FYNNEI. The CDR3 DNA reads as TGTGACAGCAAGGGTGGGAGTCGAGAGACCCAGTACTTC. Its translation: CDSKGGSRETQYF.